A single TCR beta chain is shown here with its context. Assay used: immunoSEQ multiplex PCR; TCRdb lists only in-frame clones, some missing. The sample includes about 100,000 clones, around 88% of them seen just once. The data were obtained in a study of blood T cell repertoires in COVID-19. Study background: COVID-19 samples collected from the United States, Italy and Spain covered acute and convalescent phases. Sample material is recorded as cDNA or gDNA derived from T cells, B-cell-depleted T cells, or PBMCs.

J gave up 1 base and V 6 bases, and 7 bases lay outside the gene matches. The length of the CDR3 is 17 residues. Germline V gene data show CDR1 as WNHNN and CDR2 as SYGVQD (reference sequence). The clonotype originates from a man older than 75 with active or convalescent COVID-19. The chain couples TRBV10-1 to TRBJ2-3; TRBD2 matches at 13 bases. Sequencing input: peripheral blood. In DNA form, the CDR3 reads TGCGCCAGCAGACAACTAGCGGGAGGGCCGGGCACAGATACGCAGTATTTT. It codes for CASRQLAGGPGTDTQYF.